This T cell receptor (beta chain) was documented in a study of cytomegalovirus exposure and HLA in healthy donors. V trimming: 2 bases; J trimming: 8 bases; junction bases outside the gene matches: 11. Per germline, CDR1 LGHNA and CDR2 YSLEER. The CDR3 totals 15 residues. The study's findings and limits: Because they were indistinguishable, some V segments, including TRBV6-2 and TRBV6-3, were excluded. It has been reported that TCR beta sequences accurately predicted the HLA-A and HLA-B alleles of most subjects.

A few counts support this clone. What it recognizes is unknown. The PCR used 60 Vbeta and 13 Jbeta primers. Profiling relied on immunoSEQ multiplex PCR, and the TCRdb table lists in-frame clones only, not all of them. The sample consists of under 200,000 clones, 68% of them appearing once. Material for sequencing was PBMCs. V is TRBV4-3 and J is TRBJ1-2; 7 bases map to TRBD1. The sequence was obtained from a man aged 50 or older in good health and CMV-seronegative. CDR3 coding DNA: TGCGCCAGCAGCCAAATCCTTAAGGGGGCGGGAGGCTACACCTTC. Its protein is CASSQILKGAGGYTF.